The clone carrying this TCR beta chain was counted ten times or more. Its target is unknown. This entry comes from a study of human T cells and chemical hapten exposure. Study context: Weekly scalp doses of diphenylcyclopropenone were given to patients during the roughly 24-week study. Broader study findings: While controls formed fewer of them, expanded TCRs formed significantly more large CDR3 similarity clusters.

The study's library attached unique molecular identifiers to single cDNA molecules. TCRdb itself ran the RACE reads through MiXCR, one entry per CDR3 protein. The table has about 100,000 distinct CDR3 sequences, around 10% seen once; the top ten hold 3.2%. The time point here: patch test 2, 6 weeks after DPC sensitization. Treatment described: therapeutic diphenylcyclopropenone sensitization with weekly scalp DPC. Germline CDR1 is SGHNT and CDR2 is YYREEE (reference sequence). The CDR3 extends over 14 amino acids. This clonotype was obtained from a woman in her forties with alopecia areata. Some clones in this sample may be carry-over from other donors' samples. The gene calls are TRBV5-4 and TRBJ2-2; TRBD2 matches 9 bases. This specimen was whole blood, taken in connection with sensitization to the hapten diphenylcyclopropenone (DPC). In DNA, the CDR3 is TGTGGAGTTAGCGGGGGCCTAAACACCGGGGAGCTGTTTTTT. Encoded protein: CGVSGGLNTGELFF.